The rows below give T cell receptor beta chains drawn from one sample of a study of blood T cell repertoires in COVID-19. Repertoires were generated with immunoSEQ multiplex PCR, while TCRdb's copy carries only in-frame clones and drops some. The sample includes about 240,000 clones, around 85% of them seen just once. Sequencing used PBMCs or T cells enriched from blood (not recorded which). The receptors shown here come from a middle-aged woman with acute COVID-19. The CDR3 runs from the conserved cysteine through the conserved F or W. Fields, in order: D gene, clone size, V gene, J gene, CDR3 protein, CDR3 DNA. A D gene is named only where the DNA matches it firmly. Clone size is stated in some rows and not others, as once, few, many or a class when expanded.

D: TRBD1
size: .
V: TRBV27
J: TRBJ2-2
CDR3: CASSLIQGAGGELFF
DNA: TGTGCCAGCAGTTTAATTCAGGGGGCTGGCGGGGAGCTGTTTTTT

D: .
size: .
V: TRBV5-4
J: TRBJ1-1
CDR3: CASSLAGHGDTEAFF
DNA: TGTGCCAGCAGCTTGGCCGGACACGGAGACACTGAAGCTTTCTTT

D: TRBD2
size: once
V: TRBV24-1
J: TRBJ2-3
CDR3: CAISGLAGPDTQYF
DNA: TGTGCCATCTCGGGACTAGCGGGACCAGATACGCAGTATTTT

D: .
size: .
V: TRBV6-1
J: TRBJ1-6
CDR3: CASSDRGYNSPLHF
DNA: TGTGCCAGCAGTGACCGGGGGTATAATTCACCCCTCCACTTT

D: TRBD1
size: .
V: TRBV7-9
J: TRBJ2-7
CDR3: CASSPRGLSEQYF
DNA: TGTGCCAGCAGCCCCAGGGGGCTGAGCGAGCAGTACTTC

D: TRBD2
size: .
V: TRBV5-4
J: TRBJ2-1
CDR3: CASSSGLGLAEYNEQFF
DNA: TGTGCCAGCAGCTCGGGTTTGGGACTAGCGGAGTACAATGAGCAGTTCTTC

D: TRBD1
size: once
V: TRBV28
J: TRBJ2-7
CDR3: CASSLTGTAVRVQYF
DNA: TGTGCCAGCAGCCTGACCGGGACAGCAGTACGAGTGCAGTACTTC

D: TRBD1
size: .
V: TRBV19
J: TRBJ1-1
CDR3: CASSHRGNTEAFF
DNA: TGTGCCAGTAGCCACAGGGGTAACACTGAAGCTTTCTTT

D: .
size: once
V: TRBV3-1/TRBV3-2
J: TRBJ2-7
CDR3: CASSPDTRGEQYF
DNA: TGTGCCAGCAGCCCGGACACTCGGGGGGAGCAGTACTTC

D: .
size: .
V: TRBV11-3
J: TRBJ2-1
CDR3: CASSLGSGKSSYNEQFF
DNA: TGTGCCAGCAGCTTAGGATCAGGGAAATCCTCCTACAATGAGCAGTTCTTC

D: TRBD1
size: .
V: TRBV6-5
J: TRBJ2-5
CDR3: CASTPPGQGQETQYF
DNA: TGTGCCAGCACCCCGCCGGGACAGGGGCAAGAGACCCAGTACTTC

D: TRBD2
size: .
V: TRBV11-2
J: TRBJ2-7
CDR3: CASTPGRGLYEQYF
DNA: TGTGCCAGCACGCCGGGGAGGGGCCTCTACGAGCAGTACTTC

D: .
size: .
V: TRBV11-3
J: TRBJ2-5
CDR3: CASSRDGSQETQYF
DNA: TGTGCCAGCAGCCGAGACGGGTCACAAGAGACCCAGTACTTC

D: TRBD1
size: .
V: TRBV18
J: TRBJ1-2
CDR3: CASSPMPGQQIANYGYTF
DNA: TGTGCCAGCTCACCCATGCCGGGACAGCAGATAGCTAACTATGGCTACACCTTC

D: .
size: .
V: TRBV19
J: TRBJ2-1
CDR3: CASSIPGLNRQFF
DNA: TGTGCCAGTAGTATACCCGGACTCAATCGGCAGTTCTTC

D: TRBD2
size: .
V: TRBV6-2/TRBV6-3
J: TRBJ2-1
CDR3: CASSPTSGKPHYNEQFF
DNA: TGTGCCAGCAGTCCGACTAGCGGGAAGCCACACTACAATGAGCAGTTCTTC

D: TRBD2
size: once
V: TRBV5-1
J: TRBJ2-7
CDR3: CASRTLAGLYEQYF
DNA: TGCGCCAGCAGGACACTAGCGGGTCTCTACGAGCAGTACTTC

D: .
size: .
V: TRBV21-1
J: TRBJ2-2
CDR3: CASSPKKRGNSPGELFF
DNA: TGTGCCAGCAGTCCCAAAAAGAGAGGGAATTCACCCGGGGAGCTGTTTTTT

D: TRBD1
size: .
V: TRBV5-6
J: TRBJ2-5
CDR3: CASRIGQGMLETQYF
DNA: TGTGCCAGCAGAATTGGACAGGGGATGTTAGAGACCCAGTACTTC

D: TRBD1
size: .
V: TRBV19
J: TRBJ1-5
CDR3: CATGTGRGQPQHF
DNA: TGTGCCACCGGGACAGGGAGAGGACAGCCCCAGCATTTT

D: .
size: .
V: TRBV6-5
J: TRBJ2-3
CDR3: CASSYSGGSSTDTQYF
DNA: TGTGCCAGCAGTTACTCCGGCGGATCTAGCACAGATACGCAGTATTTT

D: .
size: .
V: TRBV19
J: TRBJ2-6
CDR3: CASSTTHRAGANVLTF
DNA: TGTGCCAGTAGTACCACACACAGGGCTGGGGCCAACGTCCTGACTTTC